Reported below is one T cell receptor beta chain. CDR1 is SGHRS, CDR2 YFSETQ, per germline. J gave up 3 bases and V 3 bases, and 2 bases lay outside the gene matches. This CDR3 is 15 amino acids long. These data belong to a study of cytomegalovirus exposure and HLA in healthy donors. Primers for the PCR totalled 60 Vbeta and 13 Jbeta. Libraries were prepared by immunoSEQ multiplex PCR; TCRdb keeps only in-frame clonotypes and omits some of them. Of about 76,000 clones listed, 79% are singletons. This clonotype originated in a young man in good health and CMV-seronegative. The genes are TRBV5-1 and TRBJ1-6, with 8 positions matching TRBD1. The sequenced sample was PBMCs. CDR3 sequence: CASSSGQGYNSPLHF. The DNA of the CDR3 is TGCGCCAGCAGCTCTGGACAGGGCTATAATTCACCCCTCCACTTT.